A selection of T cell receptor beta chains follows, all from one sample in a study of blood T cells in healthy people across ages. TCRdb re-derived calls from the 5' RACE reads in MiXCR, one entry per CDR3 protein. The sample holds fewer than 900,000 distinct CDR3 sequences, around 36% seen once. Material for sequencing was blood. The origin of the receptors is a man aged 18 to 29 in good health. Each CDR3 is given with its conserved first and last residue.

J gene	V gene	CDR3 length	CDR3 protein
TRBJ1-5	TRBV5-6	16	CASSSNRDNLNQPQHF
TRBJ1-6	TRBV7-6	17	CASSRDRIGTYNSPLHF
TRBJ2-5	TRBV7-2	17	CASSLGWQGAGQETQYF
TRBJ1-1	TRBV4-3	14	CASSQEYGFPEAFF
TRBJ1-1	TRBV20-1	14	CSALGTDLYTEAFF
TRBJ2-3	TRBV3-1	18	CASSQSVRDREASDTQYF
TRBJ1-6	TRBV12-3/TRBV12-4	15	CASRKTGVGYSPLHF
TRBJ2-3	TRBV20-1	15	CSAAPSARGLDTQYF
TRBJ2-2	TRBV12-3/TRBV12-4	18	CASPQGGTGNTNTGELFF
TRBJ1-2	TRBV7-9	18	CASSLLPDEAEANYGYTF
TRBJ2-3	TRBV9	15	CASSVRGAPTDTQYF
TRBJ2-7	TRBV12-3/TRBV12-4	16	CASSGPASGGLYEQYF
TRBJ1-2	TRBV6-2/TRBV6-3	13	CASSYSQGCGYTF
TRBJ1-1	TRBV20-1	12	CSARDRSAEAFF
TRBJ1-4	TRBV30	13	CAWRQGVGEKLFF
TRBJ2-4	TRBV20-1	14	CSAKQGQEGNIQYF
.	TRBV14	15	CASSQTGTSYNEQYF
TRBJ2-3	TRBV7-2	15	CASSLVAGVQDTQYF
TRBJ2-7	TRBV20-1	14	CSAAGLADNYEQYF
TRBJ2-1	TRBV15	16	CATSRPPKKQHSEQFF
TRBJ2-2	TRBV29-1	15	CSVRPGTGVAGELFF
TRBJ2-5	TRBV12-3/TRBV12-4	16	CASCKSRGSTQETQYF
TRBJ2-1	TRBV20-1	13	CSAQGLAGNEQFF
TRBJ2-4	TRBV6-2/TRBV6-3	13	CASSPDSENIQYF
TRBJ1-1	TRBV7-9	12	CASSQMGSEAFF
TRBJ1-4	TRBV12-3/TRBV12-4	14	CASRPGLGSEKLFF
TRBJ2-3	TRBV7-3	15	CASSPRPAGVDTQYF
TRBJ2-7	TRBV13	14	CASCAGQGGYEQYF